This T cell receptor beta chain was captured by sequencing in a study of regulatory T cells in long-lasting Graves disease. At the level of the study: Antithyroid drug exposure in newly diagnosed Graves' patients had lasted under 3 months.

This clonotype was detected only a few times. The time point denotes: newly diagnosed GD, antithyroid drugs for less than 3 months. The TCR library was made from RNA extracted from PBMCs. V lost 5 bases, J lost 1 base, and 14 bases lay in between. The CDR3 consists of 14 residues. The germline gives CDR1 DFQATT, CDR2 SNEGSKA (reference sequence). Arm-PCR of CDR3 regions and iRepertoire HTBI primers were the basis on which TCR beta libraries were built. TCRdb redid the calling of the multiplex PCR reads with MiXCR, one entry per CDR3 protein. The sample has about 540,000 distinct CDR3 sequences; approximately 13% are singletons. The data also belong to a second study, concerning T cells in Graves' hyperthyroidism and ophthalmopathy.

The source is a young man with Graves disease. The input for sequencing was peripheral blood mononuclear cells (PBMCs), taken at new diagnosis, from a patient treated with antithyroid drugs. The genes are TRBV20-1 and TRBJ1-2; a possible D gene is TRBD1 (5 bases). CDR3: CSADDSTFNYGYTF. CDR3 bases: TGCAGTGCTGACGACAGTACTTTTAACTATGGCTACACCTTC.